This TCR beta chain was recorded in a study of blood T cell repertoires in COVID-19. As for the study in general: The United States, Italy and Spain were the sources of the acute and convalescent COVID-19 samples. PBMCs, B-cell-depleted T cells, or T cells were the source of the cDNA or gDNA that made up the material.

In germline, CDR1 is SGHDT, CDR2 YYEEEE. Trimming left V 0 bases short and J 9 bases short, with 13 bases between. This CDR3 has 13 amino acids. As processed by the authors: How many nucleated cells were present was estimated from reference gene primer amplification. The table came from immunoSEQ multiplex PCR; TCRdb's copy has only in-frame clones and leaves some out. From that table come the V and J calls and clone size; the DNA was used to work out D and trimming. The sample gives about 670,000 clones, approximately 90% of which show up once; roughly 0.26% is in the top ten. The TCR sequence derives from a woman aged 18-29 years with acute or convalescent COVID-19. The source material was peripheral blood. The V and J genes are TRBV5-6 and TRBJ2-7, with a tentative D call TRBD2 (5 bases). This chain's CDR3 is CASSLAEGRRQYF. The CDR3 DNA follows: TGTGCCAGCAGCTTGGCCGAGGGCAGGCGGCAGTACTTC.